The source of this TCR beta chain is a study of human T cells and chemical hapten exposure. About the study: Small differences in pooled library volume mainly drove the variation in TCR yields per sample.

MiXCR was run by TCRdb on the RACE reads, yielding one entry per CDR3 protein. Among some 180,000 distinct CDR3 sequences listed, approximately 26% were seen once. This CDR3 spans 12 amino acids. V lost 0 bases and J 4 bases, leaving 4 bases between the germline ends. CDR1 and CDR2 from the germline V gene are ENHRY and SYGVKD. Time point denoted: patch test 3, about 24 weeks after DPC sensitization. Treatment indicated: therapeutic diphenylcyclopropenone sensitization with weekly scalp DPC. The total RNA was obtained from whole blood that was not fractionated. This clonotype was detected ten times or more. Its antigen is not known. Points from the study as a whole: Among expanded TCRs, significantly more large CDR3 similarity clusters formed than among controls.

The sequences come from whole blood, collected in connection with sensitization to the hapten diphenylcyclopropenone (DPC). The receptor's source is a woman aged 40 to 50 with alopecia areata. Some clones in this sample may be carry-over from other donors' samples. The V call is TRBV10-3, the J call TRBJ2-7; D gene unclear. CDR3 coding DNA: TGTGCCATCAGTGAGTCCGGTTACGAGCAGTACTTC. Amino acid sequence: CAISESGYEQYF.